This TCR beta chain originates from a study of CD8+CD57+ T cells in acquired aplastic anemia. Study context: CD4+ cells from healthy donors averaged roughly 11 million reads.

Profiles of TCR beta VDJ and CDR3 were generated from a genomic DNA template. TCRdb itself ran the reads through MiXCR, one entry per CDR3 protein. Of around 180,000 distinct CDR3 sequences listed, around 60% were seen once; the top ten hold about 50%. Germline CDR1 reads DFQATT; CDR2 reads SNEGSKA (reference sequence). The CDR3 totals 14 residues. This clonotype was seen a handful of times. Its antigen is not known. One end of the junction fails to match germline, which may point to a read error. Study conclusions and caveats: Over 25 CD8+ CDR3 sequences occurred in both the patients and the controls.

The sample taken for sequencing was sorted CD4+, CD8+, or CD8+CD57+ T cells (not recorded which) from PBMCs. The rearrangement uses TRBV20-1 and TRBJ1-5; maybe TRBD1 (5 bases). The TCR comes from a human donor in good health. The CDR3 sequence: CSAREGEGNQPQHF. CDR3 sequence (DNA): TGCAGTGCTAGGGAGGGTGAGGGGAATCAGCCTCAGCATTTT.